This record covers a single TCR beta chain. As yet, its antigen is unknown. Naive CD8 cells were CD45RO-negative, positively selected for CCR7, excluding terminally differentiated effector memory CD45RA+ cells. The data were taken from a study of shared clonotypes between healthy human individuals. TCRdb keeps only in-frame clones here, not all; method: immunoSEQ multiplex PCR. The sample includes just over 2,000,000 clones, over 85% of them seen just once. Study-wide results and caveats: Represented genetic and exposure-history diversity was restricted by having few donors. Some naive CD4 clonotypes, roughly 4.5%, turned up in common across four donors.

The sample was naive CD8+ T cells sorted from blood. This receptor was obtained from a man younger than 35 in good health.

CDR3 sequence: CAWSGRGGTGELFF. CDR3 bases: TGTGCCTGGAGTGGAAGGGGAGGCACCGGGGAGCTGTTTTTT. The chain employs TRBV30 and TRBJ2-2; maybe TRBD2 (6 bases). V was clipped by 1 base and J by 4 bases, with 10 bases between them. Germline V gives CDR1 GTSNPN, CDR2 SVGIG (reference sequence). The CDR3 totals 14 residues.